The subject of this entry is one TCR beta chain. The antigen is undetermined. This specimen belongs to a study of cytomegalovirus exposure and HLA in healthy donors. Vbeta (60) and Jbeta (13) primers were used in the PCR. Produced via immunoSEQ multiplex PCR; TCRdb's table is partial and in-frame only. The sample lists approximately 98,000 clones; under 80% were seen once. The V gene's germline CDR1 is SGHTA and CDR2 FQGTGA. The CDR3 loop spans 16 amino acids. V lost 1 base to trimming and J lost 6 bases, with 17 bases between them. Study conclusions and caveats: Sequencing artifact likely explains a cluster of highly shared sequence variants. A later analysis found TCR association rates differed by HLA locus, highest for DRB1 and lowest for HLA-C. Immune exposure data for these donors was limited to CMV serostatus.

The sample taken for sequencing was PBMCs. This receptor was obtained from a male donor in good health and CMV-seronegative. This chain connects TRBV7-3 to TRBJ2-3; a weak D match, TRBD2 (6 bases). CDR3: CASSLRGDLLVDTQYF. The CDR3, as DNA: TGTGCCAGCAGCTTAAGAGGGGACTTGTTGGTGGATACGCAGTATTTT.